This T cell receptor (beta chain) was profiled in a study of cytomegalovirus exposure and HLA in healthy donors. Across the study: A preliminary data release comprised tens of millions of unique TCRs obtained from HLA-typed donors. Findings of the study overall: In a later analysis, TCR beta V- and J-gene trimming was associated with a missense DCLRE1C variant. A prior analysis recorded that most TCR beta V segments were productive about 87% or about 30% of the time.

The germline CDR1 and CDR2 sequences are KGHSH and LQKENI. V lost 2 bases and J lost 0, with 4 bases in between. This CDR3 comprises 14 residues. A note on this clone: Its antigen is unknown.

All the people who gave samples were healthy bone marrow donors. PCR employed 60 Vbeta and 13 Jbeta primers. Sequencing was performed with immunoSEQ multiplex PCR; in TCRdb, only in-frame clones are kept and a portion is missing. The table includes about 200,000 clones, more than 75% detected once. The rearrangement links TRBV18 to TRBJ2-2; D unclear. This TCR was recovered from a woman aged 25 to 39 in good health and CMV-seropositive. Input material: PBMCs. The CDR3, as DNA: TGTGCCAGCTCACCATCCACGAACACCGGGGAGCTGTTTTTT. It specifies CASSPSTNTGELFF.